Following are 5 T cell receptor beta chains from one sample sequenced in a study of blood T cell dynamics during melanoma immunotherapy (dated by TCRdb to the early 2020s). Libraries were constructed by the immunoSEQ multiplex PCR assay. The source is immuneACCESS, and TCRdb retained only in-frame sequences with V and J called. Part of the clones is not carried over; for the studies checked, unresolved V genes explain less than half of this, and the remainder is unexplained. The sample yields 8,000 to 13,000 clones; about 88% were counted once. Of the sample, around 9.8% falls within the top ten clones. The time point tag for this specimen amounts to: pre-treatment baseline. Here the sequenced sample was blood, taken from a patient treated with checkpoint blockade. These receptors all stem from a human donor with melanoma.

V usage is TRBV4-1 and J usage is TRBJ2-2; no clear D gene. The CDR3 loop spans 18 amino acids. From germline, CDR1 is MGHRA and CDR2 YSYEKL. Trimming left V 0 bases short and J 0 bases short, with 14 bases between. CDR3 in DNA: TGCGCCAGCAGCCAAGAGACCTGGGGTTATTCGAACACCGGGGAGCTGTTTTTT. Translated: CASSQETWGYSNTGELFF.

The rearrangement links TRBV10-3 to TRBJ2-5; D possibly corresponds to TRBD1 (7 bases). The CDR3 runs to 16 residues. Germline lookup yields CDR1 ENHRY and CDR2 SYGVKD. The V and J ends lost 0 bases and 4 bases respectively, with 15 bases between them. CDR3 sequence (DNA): TGTGCCATCAGTGAGTCGGGGGCAGGGGGAGGAGAGACCCAGTACTTC. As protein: CAISESGAGGGETQYF.

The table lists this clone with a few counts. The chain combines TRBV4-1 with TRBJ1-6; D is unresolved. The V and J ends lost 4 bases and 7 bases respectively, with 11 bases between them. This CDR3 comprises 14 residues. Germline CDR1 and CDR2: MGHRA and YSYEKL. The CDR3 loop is CASSLGAANSPLHF. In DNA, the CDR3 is TGCGCCAGCAGCCTCGGAGCTGCGAATTCACCCCTCCACTTT.

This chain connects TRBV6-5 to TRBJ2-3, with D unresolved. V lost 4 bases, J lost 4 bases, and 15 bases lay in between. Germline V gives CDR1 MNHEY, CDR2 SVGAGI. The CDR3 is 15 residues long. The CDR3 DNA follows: TGTGCCAGCAGTTTATCCTATTCGGACGCAGATACGCAGTATTTT. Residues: CASSLSYSDADTQYF.

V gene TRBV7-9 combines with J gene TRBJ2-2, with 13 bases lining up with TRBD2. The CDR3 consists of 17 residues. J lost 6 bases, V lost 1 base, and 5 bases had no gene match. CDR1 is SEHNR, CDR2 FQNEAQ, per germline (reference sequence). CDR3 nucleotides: TGTGCCAGCAGCTTAGGGACTAGCGGGAGAGGATCCGGGGAGCTGTTTTTT. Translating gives CASSLGTSGRGSGELFF.